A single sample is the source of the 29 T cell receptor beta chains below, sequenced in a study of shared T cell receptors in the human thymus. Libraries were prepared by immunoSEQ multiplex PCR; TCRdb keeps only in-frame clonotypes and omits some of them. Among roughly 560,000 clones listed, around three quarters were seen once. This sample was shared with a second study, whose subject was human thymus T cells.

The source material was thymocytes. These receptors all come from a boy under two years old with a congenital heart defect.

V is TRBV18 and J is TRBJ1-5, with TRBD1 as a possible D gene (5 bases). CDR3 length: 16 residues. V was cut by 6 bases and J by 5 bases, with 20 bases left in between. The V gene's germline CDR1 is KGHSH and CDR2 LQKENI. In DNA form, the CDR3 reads TGTGCCAGCTCTCGCGGAAAAAGGGGAAGTCATCAGCCCCAGCATTTT. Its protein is CASSRGKRGSHQPQHF.

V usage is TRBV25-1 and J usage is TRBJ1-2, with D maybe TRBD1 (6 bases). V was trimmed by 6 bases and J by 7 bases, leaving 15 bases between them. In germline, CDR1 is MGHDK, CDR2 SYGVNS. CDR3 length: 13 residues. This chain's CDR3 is CASSPPGGIGYTF. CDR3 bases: TGTGCCAGCAGCCCCCCGGGGGGCATTGGCTACACCTTC.

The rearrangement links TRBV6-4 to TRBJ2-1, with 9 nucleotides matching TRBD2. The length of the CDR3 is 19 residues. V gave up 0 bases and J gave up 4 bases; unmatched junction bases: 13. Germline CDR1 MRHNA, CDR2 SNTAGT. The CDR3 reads CASSDSSAGAGGGYNEQFF. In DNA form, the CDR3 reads TGTGCCAGCAGTGACTCATCAGCTGGTGCGGGAGGGGGGTACAATGAGCAGTTCTTC.

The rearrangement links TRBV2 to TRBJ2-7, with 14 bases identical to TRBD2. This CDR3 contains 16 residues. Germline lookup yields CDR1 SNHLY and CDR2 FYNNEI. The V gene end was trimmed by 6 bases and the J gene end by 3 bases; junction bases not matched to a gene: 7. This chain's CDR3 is CASSGTGTSGSYEQYF. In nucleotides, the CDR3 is TGTGCCAGCAGCGGAACGGGGACTAGCGGGAGCTACGAGCAGTACTTC.

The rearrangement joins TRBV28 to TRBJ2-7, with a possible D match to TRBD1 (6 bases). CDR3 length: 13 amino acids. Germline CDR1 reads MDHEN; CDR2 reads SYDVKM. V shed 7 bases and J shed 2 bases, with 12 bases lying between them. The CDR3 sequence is CASTLGGTYEQYF. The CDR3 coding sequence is TGTGCCAGCACCCTAGGGGGAACCTACGAGCAGTACTTC.

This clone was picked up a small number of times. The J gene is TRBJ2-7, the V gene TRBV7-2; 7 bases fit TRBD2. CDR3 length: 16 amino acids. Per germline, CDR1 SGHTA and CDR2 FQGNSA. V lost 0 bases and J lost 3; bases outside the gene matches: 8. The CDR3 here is CASSLAGLAADYEQYF. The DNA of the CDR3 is TGTGCCAGCAGCTTAGCGGGGCTAGCGGCCGACTACGAGCAGTACTTC.

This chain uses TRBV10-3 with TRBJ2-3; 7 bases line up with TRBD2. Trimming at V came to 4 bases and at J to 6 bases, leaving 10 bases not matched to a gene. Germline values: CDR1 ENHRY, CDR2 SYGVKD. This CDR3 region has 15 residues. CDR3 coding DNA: TGTGCCATCAGTGTCGCGGGAGAGGGGAGGGATACGCAGTATTTT. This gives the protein CAISVAGEGRDTQYF.

CDR3 loop: CASSRRIETQVERNTIYF. DNA of the CDR3: TGCGCCAGCAGCCGTAGGATAGAAACACAGGTAGAAAGAAACACCATATATTTT. The V gene is TRBV4-3, the J gene TRBJ1-3, with a weak D call TRBD1 (5 bases). V was pared by 4 bases and J by 5 bases, with 24 bases between. Germline V lookup: CDR1 LGHNA, CDR2 YSLEER. The CDR3 length is 18 residues.

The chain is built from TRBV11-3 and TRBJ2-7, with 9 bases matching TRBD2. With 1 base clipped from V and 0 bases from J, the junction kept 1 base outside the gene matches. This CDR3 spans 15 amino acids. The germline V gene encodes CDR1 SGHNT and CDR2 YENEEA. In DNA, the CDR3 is TGTGCCAGCAGCTTAGGTAGCGGGAGCTCCTACGAGCAGTACTTC. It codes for CASSLGSGSSYEQYF.

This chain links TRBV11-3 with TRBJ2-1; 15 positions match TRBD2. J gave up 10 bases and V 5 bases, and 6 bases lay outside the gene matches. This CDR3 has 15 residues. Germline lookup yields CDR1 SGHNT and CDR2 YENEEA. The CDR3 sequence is CASSPGGTSGREQFF. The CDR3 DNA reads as TGTGCCAGCAGCCCGGGCGGGACTAGCGGGAGGGAGCAGTTCTTC. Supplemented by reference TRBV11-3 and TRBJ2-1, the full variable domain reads EAGVVQSPRYKIIEKKQPVAFWCNPISGHNTLYWYLQNLGQGPELLIRYENEEAVDDSQLPKDRFSAERLKGVDSTLKIQPAELGDSAVYLCASSPGGTSGREQFFGPGTRLTVL.

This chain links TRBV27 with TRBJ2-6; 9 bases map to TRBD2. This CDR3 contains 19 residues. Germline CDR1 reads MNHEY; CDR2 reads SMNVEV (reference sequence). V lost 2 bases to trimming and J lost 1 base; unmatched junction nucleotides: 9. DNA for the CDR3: TGTGCCAGCAGTTTAACTAGCGGGCCTTTTAAATCTGGGGCCAACGTCCTGACTTTC. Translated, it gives CASSLTSGPFKSGANVLTF. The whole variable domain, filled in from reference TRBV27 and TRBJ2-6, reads EAQVTQNPRYLITVTGKKLTVTCSQNMNHEYMSWYRQDPGLGLRQIYYSMNVEVTDKGDVPEGYKVSRKEKRNFPLILESPSPNQTSLYFCASSLTSGPFKSGANVLTFGAGSRLTVL.

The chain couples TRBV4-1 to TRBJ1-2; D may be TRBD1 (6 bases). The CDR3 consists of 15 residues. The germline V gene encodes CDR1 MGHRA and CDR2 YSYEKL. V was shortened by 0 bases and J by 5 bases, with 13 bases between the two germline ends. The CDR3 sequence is CASSQDRQDRYGYTF. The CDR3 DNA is TGCGCCAGCAGCCAAGACCGACAGGATCGGTATGGCTACACCTTC.

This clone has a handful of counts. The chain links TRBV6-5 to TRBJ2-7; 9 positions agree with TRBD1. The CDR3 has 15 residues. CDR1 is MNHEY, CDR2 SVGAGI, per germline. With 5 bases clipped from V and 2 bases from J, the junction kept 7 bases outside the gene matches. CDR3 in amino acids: CASSRDRVPPYEQYF. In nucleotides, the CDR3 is TGTGCCAGCAGTCGGGACAGGGTTCCACCCTACGAGCAGTACTTC.

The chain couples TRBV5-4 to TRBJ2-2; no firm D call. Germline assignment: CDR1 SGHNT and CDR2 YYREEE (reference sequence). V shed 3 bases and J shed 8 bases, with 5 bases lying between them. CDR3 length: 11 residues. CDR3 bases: TGTGCCAGCAGCTCCTCGGGGGAGCTGTTTTTT. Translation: CASSSSGELFF.

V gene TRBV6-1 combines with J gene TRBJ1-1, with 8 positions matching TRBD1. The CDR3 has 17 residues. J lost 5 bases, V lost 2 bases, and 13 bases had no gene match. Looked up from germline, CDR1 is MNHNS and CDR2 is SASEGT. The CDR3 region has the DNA TGTGCCAGCAGTGAAAATCACAAGACAGGGGTGGGGACTGAAGCTTTCTTT. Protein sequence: CASSENHKTGVGTEAFF.

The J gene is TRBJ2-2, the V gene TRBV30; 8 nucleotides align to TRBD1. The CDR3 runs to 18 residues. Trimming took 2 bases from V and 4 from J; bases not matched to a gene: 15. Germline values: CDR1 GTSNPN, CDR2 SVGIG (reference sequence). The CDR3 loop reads CAWSPHRGDKMATGELFF. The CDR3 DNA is TGTGCCTGGAGTCCGCACAGGGGGGACAAAATGGCCACCGGGGAGCTGTTTTTT.

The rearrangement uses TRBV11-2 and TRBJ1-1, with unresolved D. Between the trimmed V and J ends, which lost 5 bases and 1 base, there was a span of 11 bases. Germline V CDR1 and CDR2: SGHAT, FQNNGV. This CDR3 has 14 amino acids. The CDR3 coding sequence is TGTGCCAGCAGCCCATTCGACAAGAACACTGAAGCTTTCTTT. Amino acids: CASSPFDKNTEAFF.

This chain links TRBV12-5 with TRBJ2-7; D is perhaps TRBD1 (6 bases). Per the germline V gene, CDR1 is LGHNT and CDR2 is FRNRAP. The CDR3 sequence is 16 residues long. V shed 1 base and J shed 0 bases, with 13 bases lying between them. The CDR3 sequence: CASGLGGWDTSYEQYF. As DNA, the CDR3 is TGTGCTAGTGGTTTGGGGGGGTGGGACACCTCCTACGAGCAGTACTTC. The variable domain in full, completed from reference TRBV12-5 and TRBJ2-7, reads DARVTQTPRHKVTEMGQEVTMRCQPILGHNTVFWYRQTMMQGLELLAYFRNRAPLDDSGMPKDRFSAEMPDATLATLKIQPSEPRDSAVYFCASGLGGWDTSYEQYFGPGTRLTVT.

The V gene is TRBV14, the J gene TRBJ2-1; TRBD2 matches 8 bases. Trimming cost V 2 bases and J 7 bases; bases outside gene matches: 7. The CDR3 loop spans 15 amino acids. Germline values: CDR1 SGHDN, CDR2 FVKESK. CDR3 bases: TGTGCCAGCAGCCAACCCAGCGGGAGTAGGAATGAGCAGTTCTTC. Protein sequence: CASSQPSGSRNEQFF.

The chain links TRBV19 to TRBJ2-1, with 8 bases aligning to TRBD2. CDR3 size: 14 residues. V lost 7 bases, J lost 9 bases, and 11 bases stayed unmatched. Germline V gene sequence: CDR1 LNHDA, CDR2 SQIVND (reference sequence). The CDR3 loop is CASISRTGGGEQFF. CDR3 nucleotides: TGTGCCAGTATTTCAAGGACCGGGGGGGGTGAGCAGTTCTTC.

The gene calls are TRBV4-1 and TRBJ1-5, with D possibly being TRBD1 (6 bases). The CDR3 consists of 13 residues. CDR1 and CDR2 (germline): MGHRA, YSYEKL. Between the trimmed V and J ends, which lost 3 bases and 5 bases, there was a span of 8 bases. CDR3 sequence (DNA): TGCGCCAGCAGCCAGGGGGCATATCAGCCCCAGCATTTT. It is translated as CASSQGAYQPQHF.

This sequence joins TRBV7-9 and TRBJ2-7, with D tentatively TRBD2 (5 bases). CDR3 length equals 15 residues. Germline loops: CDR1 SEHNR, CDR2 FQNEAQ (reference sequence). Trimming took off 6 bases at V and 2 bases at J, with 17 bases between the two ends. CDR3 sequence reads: CASSPEASNPYEQYF. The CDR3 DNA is TGTGCCAGCAGTCCGGAGGCTAGTAATCCCTACGAGCAGTACTTC.

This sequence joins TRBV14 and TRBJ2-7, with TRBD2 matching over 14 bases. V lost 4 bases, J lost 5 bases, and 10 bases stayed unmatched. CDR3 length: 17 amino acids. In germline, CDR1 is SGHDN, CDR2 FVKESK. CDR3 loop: CASSRIGGLAGGNEQYF. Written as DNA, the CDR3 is TGTGCCAGCAGCCGGATAGGAGGACTAGCGGGAGGCAACGAGCAGTACTTC.

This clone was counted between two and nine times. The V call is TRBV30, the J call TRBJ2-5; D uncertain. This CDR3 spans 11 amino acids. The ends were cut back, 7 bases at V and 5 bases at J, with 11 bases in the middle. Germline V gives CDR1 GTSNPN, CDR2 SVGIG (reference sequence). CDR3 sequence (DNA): TGTGCCTACCAGTTCGGGGAGACCCAGTACTTC. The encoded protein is CAYQFGETQYF.

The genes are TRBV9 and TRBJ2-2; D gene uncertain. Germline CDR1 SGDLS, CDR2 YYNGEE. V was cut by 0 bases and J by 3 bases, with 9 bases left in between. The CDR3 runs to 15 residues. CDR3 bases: TGTGCCAGCAGCGTAGGGCAGGAATACACCGGGGAGCTGTTTTTT. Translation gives CASSVGQEYTGELFF.

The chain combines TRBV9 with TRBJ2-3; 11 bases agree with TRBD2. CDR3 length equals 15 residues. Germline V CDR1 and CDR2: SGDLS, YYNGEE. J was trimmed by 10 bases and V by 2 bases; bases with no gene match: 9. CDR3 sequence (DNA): TGTGCCAGCAGCGTGTTAGCGGGAGGGCTTCAGGCGCAGTATTTT. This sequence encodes CASSVLAGGLQAQYF.

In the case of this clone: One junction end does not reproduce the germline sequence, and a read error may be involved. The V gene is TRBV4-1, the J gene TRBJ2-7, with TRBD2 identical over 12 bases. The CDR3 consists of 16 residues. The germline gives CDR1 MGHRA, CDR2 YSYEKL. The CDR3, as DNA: TGCGCCAGCAGCCCAAGGAGCAGTTCGCATGGACTAGCGGGGTCCTTC. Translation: CASSPRSSSHGLAGSF.

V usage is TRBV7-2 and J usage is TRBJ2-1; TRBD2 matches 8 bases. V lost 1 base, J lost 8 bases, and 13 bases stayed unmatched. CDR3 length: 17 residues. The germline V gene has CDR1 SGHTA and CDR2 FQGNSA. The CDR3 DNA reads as TGTGCCAGCAGCTTAGGGGGGACTAGGGGGAGGGGGGATGAGCAGTTCTTC. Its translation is CASSLGGTRGRGDEQFF.

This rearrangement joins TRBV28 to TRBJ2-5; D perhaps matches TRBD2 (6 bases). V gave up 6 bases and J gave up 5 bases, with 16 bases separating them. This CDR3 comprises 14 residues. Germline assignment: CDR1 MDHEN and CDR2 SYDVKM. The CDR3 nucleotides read TGTGCCAGCAGCACTAGCCCCTCCACCGAGACCCAGTACTTC. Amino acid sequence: CASSTSPSTETQYF.